This TCR beta chain was retrieved from a study of blood T cell repertoires in COVID-19. Enrolled through a virtual design, the participants were between roughly 18 and 100 years of age and came from under 30 US areas. V was shortened by 1 base and J by 4 bases, with 17 bases between the two germline ends. Germline CDR1 and CDR2: MNHEY and SVGAGI. CDR3 size: 16 residues. The protocol was immunoSEQ multiplex PCR, while the TCRdb copy is restricted to in-frame clones and leaves out a portion. Of roughly 430,000 clones listed, roughly 88% are singletons. Sequencing was performed on PBMCs or T cells enriched from blood (not recorded which). This chain joins TRBV6-5 and TRBJ2-7, with TRBD1 as a possible D gene (5 bases). This clonotype was sampled from a woman under 30 who had been exposed to COVID-19. CDR3 loop: CASSYLSGLLVYEQYF. The DNA of the CDR3 is TGTGCCAGCAGTTACTTATCAGGGCTTTTAGTGTACGAGCAGTACTTC.